The rows below give T cell receptor beta chains drawn from one sample of a study of CXCR3-negative and CXCR3-positive naive CD8 T cells. Using the 5' RACE reads, TCRdb records one entry per CDR3 protein without DNA. The sample totals roughly 130,000 distinct CDR3 sequences. The sample taken for sequencing was naive CXCR3+ CD8+ T cells from blood. Receptors were obtained from a human donor in good health. Some clones in this sample may be carry-over from other donors' samples. Each CDR3 is given with its conserved first and last residue. The order of the fields is V gene, J gene, CDR3 protein.

V gene: TRBV29-1; J gene: TRBJ1-2; CDR3 protein: CSVEALTGARANYGYTF
V gene: TRBV28; J gene: TRBJ2-3; CDR3 protein: CASSLLGLAGGPDTQYF
V gene: TRBV29-1; J gene: TRBJ2-7; CDR3 protein: CSVDGTSGIYEQYF
V gene: TRBV7-9; J gene: TRBJ1-1; CDR3 protein: CACSFLEGNTEAFF
V gene: TRBV30; J gene: TRBJ2-3; CDR3 protein: CAWRILIDTDTQYF
V gene: TRBV28; J gene: TRBJ1-2; CDR3 protein: CASSLQTQGGYTF
V gene: TRBV4-1; J gene: TRBJ1-5; CDR3 protein: CASSQDRGRNQPQHF
V gene: TRBV7-3; J gene: TRBJ1-1; CDR3 protein: CASSLGGQSVTEAFF
V gene: TRBV4-1; J gene: TRBJ1-5; CDR3 protein: CASSQVQGRDQPQHF
V gene: TRBV12-3/TRBV12-4; J gene: TRBJ2-5; CDR3 protein: CASSTGTGIGETQYF
V gene: TRBV28; J gene: TRBJ2-1; CDR3 protein: CASSYTEPDNEQFF
V gene: TRBV29-1; J gene: TRBJ2-7; CDR3 protein: CSVTSGDYEQYF
V gene: TRBV11-3; J gene: TRBJ2-1; CDR3 protein: CASTDTSYNEQFF
V gene: TRBV20-1; J gene: TRBJ2-3; CDR3 protein: CSANLDTHTQYF
V gene: TRBV11-2; J gene: TRBJ2-1; CDR3 protein: CASSRRGSSSYNEQFF
V gene: TRBV20-1; J gene: TRBJ2-3; CDR3 protein: CSARDLAGRADTQYF
V gene: TRBV3-1; J gene: TRBJ2-2; CDR3 protein: CASSPGTSELFSGELFF
V gene: TRBV29-1; J gene: TRBJ2-3; CDR3 protein: CSVFTQDRTGTDTQYF
V gene: TRBV12-3/TRBV12-4; J gene: TRBJ1-6; CDR3 protein: CASSLGEYTYNSPLHF
V gene: TRBV29-1; J gene: TRBJ2-4; CDR3 protein: CSVVVLGLAKNIQYF
V gene: TRBV29-1; J gene: TRBJ2-2; CDR3 protein: CSAEWSRELFF
V gene: TRBV29-1; J gene: TRBJ2-1; CDR3 protein: CSAGTGFVNEQFF
V gene: TRBV30; J gene: TRBJ2-7; CDR3 protein: CAWSFSAGAYEQYF
V gene: TRBV11-3; J gene: TRBJ2-3; CDR3 protein: CASSVLSGGTDTQYF
V gene: TRBV6-2/TRBV6-3; J gene: TRBJ2-7; CDR3 protein: CASRTEDYEQYF
V gene: TRBV12-3/TRBV12-4; J gene: TRBJ2-2; CDR3 protein: CASSDRLAGLRGELFF
V gene: TRBV3-1; J gene: TRBJ2-1; CDR3 protein: CASSQDRAGEPGWDEQFF
V gene: TRBV29-1; J gene: TRBJ2-3; CDR3 protein: CSVEEQLNTQYF
V gene: TRBV6-5; J gene: TRBJ1-1; CDR3 protein: CASRQTGGVAEAFF
V gene: TRBV7-9; J gene: TRBJ1-1; CDR3 protein: CASSSGPEGTEAFF
V gene: TRBV15; J gene: TRBJ1-2; CDR3 protein: CATSPGKNYGYTF
V gene: TRBV28; J gene: TRBJ1-1; CDR3 protein: CASKITPTGTGVTEAFF
V gene: TRBV7-3; J gene: TRBJ2-1; CDR3 protein: CASRFLAGGNEQFF
V gene: TRBV5-1; J gene: TRBJ2-1; CDR3 protein: CASSLVSWDEQFF
V gene: TRBV12-3/TRBV12-4; J gene: TRBJ1-6; CDR3 protein: CASSVTGGLYNSPLHF
V gene: TRBV7-8; J gene: TRBJ2-3; CDR3 protein: CASSPDPNTQYF
V gene: TRBV5-1; J gene: TRBJ1-3; CDR3 protein: CASSGDSGGNTIYF
V gene: TRBV4-1; J gene: TRBJ2-1; CDR3 protein: CASSQGVGVEQFF
V gene: TRBV29-1; J gene: TRBJ1-1; CDR3 protein: CSVVRDNLPEAFF
V gene: TRBV7-8; J gene: TRBJ2-2; CDR3 protein: CASNSQGADTGELFF
V gene: TRBV3-1; J gene: TRBJ2-5; CDR3 protein: CASSQEWQGETQYF
V gene: TRBV7-6; J gene: TRBJ2-7; CDR3 protein: CASSFDRASEQYF
V gene: TRBV7-3; J gene: TRBJ2-2; CDR3 protein: CASSLGVNLGELFF
V gene: TRBV15; J gene: TRBJ2-3; CDR3 protein: CATSSPWTGLDTQYF
V gene: TRBV7-2; J gene: TRBJ1-1; CDR3 protein: CASSQVDSFEAFF
V gene: TRBV12-3/TRBV12-4; J gene: TRBJ2-2; CDR3 protein: CASSPRDESTGELFF
V gene: TRBV7-9; J gene: TRBJ1-3; CDR3 protein: CASSGGDTGNTIYF
V gene: TRBV29-1; J gene: TRBJ2-1; CDR3 protein: CSVGKGSYNEQFF
V gene: TRBV28; J gene: TRBJ2-7; CDR3 protein: CASSWTPREQYF
V gene: TRBV29-1; J gene: TRBJ2-1; CDR3 protein: CSVGASGGAWEQFF
V gene: TRBV7-9; J gene: TRBJ2-5; CDR3 protein: CASSPDSQETQYF